A single sample is the source of the 14 T cell receptor beta chains below, sequenced in a study of blood T cell repertoires in COVID-19. TCRdb keeps only in-frame clones here, not all; method: immunoSEQ multiplex PCR. Here the sample spans 120,000 or so clones, around 63% being singletons. Sequences were obtained from peripheral blood. Receptors originate from a woman in her 70s with acute or convalescent COVID-19.

This chain joins TRBV6-5 and TRBJ2-3, with 8 bases matching TRBD1. The CDR3 covers 15 residues. CDR1 MNHEY and CDR2 SVGAGI come from the germline V gene. Losses at the gene ends were 6 bases for V and 6 bases for J; bases not matched to a gene: 11. The CDR3 region is CASRTGTGRSDTQYF. For the CDR3, the DNA is TGTGCCAGCAGGACCGGGACAGGCAGATCGGATACGCAGTATTTT.

The CDR3 sequence: CASSSGGPEAFF. As DNA, the CDR3 is TGTGCCAGCAGCTCGGGGGGCCCTGAAGCTTTCTTT. V usage is TRBV11-2 and J usage is TRBJ1-1, with D possibly matching TRBD1 (6 bases). V lost 4 bases and J lost 6, with 9 bases in between. Germline-derived CDR1 and CDR2 are SGHAT and FQNNGV. The CDR3 consists of 12 residues.

The V gene is TRBV5-6, the J gene TRBJ2-7; D possibly corresponds to TRBD2 (6 bases). CDR3 length: 15 residues. Between the trimmed V and J ends, which lost 0 bases and 2 bases, there was a span of 12 bases. Germline CDR1 SGHDT, CDR2 YYEEEE. CDR3 nucleotide sequence: TGTGCCAGCAGCTTGGTCTGGGGCGGGACCTACGAGCAGTACTTC. Protein product: CASSLVWGGTYEQYF.

V and J are TRBV2 and TRBJ2-2; TRBD1 is a possible D gene (6 bases). Germline values: CDR1 SNHLY, CDR2 FYNNEI. The CDR3 consists of 15 residues. V was trimmed by 5 bases and J by 3 bases, leaving 13 bases between them. CDR3 sequence (DNA): TGTGCCAGCAGTCCTCGGGACACACACACCGGGGAGCTGTTTTTT. This translates into CASSPRDTHTGELFF.

V usage is TRBV9 and J usage is TRBJ1-2; 12 nucleotides agree with TRBD1. The CDR3 runs to 15 residues. Germline lookup yields CDR1 SGDLS and CDR2 YYNGEE. The V gene end was trimmed by 2 bases and the J gene end by 3 bases; junction bases not matched to a gene: 2. CDR3 nucleotide sequence: TGTGCCAGCAGCGTGGGGACAGGGGGCGACTATGGCTACACCTTC. Its protein product is CASSVGTGGDYGYTF.

This sequence joins TRBV9 and TRBJ1-2; 8 positions agree with TRBD1. This CDR3 is built from 17 residues. V lost 3 bases, J lost 4 bases, and 14 bases stayed unmatched. Germline assignment: CDR1 SGDLS and CDR2 YYNGEE. CDR3 sequence reads: CASSEALQGASGYGYTF. The CDR3 nucleotides read TGTGCCAGCAGCGAGGCCCTCCAGGGGGCTTCTGGCTATGGCTACACCTTC.

The rearrangement joins TRBV6-5 to TRBJ2-2, with a possible D match to TRBD1 (5 bases). CDR1 is MNHEY and CDR2 is SVGAGI in the germline V gene. V was clipped by 2 bases and J by 6 bases, with 16 bases between them. This CDR3 is built from 16 residues. CDR3 protein: CASSYRGSQGSGELFF. The DNA for the CDR3 is TGTGCCAGCAGTTACAGGGGATCCCAGGGATCCGGGGAGCTGTTTTTT.

The chain couples TRBV24-1 to TRBJ2-1; no reliable D call. The CDR3 spans 15 residues. Germline CDR1 KGHDR, CDR2 SFDVKD. Deletions cut 4 bases from V and 0 bases from J, with 9 bases between. The CDR3 bases are TGTGCCACCAGTGAATACGAGAGCTCCTACAATGAGCAGTTCTTC. This gives the protein CATSEYESSYNEQFF.

The chain uses TRBV7-2 and TRBJ2-7; 7 nucleotides line up with TRBD1. Germline V gives CDR1 SGHTA, CDR2 FQGNSA. V trimming: 1 base; J trimming: 6 bases; junction bases outside the gene matches: 3. The CDR3 covers 13 residues. This chain's CDR3 is CASSLVTGAEQYF. Written as DNA, the CDR3 is TGTGCCAGCAGCTTAGTCACAGGGGCCGAGCAGTACTTC.

The table lists this clone with a few counts. The chain uses TRBV28 and TRBJ1-4, with D unresolved. Germline V CDR1 and CDR2: MDHEN, SYDVKM. The CDR3 is 15 residues long. V lost 0 bases, J lost 5 bases, and 10 bases lay in between. CDR3 residues: CASSLWTNINEKLFF. Written as DNA, the CDR3 is TGTGCCAGCAGTTTATGGACAAATATAAATGAAAAACTGTTTTTT.

The rearrangement uses TRBV2 and TRBJ2-3, with D possibly TRBD1 on 6 matching bases. The CDR3 extends over 13 amino acids. Per germline, CDR1 SNHLY and CDR2 FYNNEI. Trimming removed 6 bases at V and 3 bases at J, with 10 bases between. The CDR3 DNA reads as TGTGCCAGCAGCGGGACATATACAGATACGCAGTATTTT. It is translated as CASSGTYTDTQYF.

This chain uses TRBV9 with TRBJ2-7; 11 positions match TRBD2. Per the germline V gene, CDR1 is SGDLS and CDR2 is YYNGEE. V gave up 0 bases and J gave up 6 bases; unmatched junction bases: 8. CDR3 length: 16 amino acids. The CDR3 here is CASSVGLPLAGAEQYF. The CDR3, as DNA: TGTGCCAGCAGCGTAGGTTTACCACTAGCGGGAGCCGAGCAGTACTTC.

The chain carries TRBV7-9 and TRBJ2-3; possibly TRBD1 for D (5 bases). The CDR3 loop spans 15 amino acids. The germline V gene has CDR1 SEHNR and CDR2 FQNEAQ (reference sequence). V lost 2 bases, J lost 2 bases, and 11 bases lay in between. The CDR3, as DNA: TGTGCCAGCAGCTTATTGGGCAGGGCCACAGATACGCAGTATTTT. It translates to CASSLLGRATDTQYF.

In this sample, this clone turned up once. The CDR3 DNA sequence: TGTGCCAGCAGCTTAGTGGGGACAGTCAGCACAGATACGCAGTATTTT. This codes for CASSLVGTVSTDTQYF. The V gene is TRBV7-9, the J gene TRBJ2-3; 7 bases agree with TRBD1. The germline V gene has CDR1 SEHNR and CDR2 FQNEAQ (reference sequence). This CDR3 has 16 amino acids. The V gene end was trimmed by 1 base and the J gene end by 0 bases; junction bases not matched to a gene: 4.